The TCR beta chain under discussion was sequenced for a study of cytotoxic CD8 clonotypes in ibrutinib-treated CLL. Study-level information: The sample average was 255,043 productive templates and approximately 94,000 productive rearrangements.

This clone was found a few times. Its antigen is not identified. Approximately 2 micrograms of genomic DNA (from cryopreserved PBMCs) were used for TCR beta libraries. The length of the CDR3 is 13 residues. Germline-derived CDR1 and CDR2 are MGHDK and SYGVNS. V lost 10 bases to trimming and J lost 8 bases, with 20 bases between them. Study outcomes and limitations: Public clonotypes, an uncommon group, contracted or remained stable on treatment. Clonality was higher at ibrutinib response and returned toward baseline at progression.

Libraries were prepared by immunoSEQ multiplex PCR; TCRdb keeps only in-frame clonotypes and omits some of them. The sample includes 110,000 to 150,000 clones, 60% to 80% of them seen just once. Specimen: PBMCs, collected after 12 months of ibrutinib treatment. The sequence was collected from a human donor with chronic lymphocytic leukemia. The chain uses TRBV25-1 and TRBJ1-2; perhaps TRBD1 as D (5 bases). In DNA form, the CDR3 reads TGTGCCACTCAGCAGAGGGCAGGGACCGGCTACACCTTC. It yields the protein CATQQRAGTGYTF.